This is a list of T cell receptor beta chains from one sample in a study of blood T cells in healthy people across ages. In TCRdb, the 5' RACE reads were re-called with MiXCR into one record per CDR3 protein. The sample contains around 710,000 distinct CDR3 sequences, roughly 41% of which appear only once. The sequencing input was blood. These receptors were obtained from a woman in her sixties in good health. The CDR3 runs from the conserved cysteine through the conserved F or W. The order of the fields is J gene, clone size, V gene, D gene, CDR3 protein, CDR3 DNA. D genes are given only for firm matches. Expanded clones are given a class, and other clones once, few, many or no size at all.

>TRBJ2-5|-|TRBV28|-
CASAGPLGQETQYF
TGTGCCAGCGCGGGCCCCCTGGGACAAGAGACCCAGTACTTC
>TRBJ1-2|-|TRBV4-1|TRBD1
CASSQRRDRDFNGYTF
TGCGCCAGCAGCCAACGCCGGGACAGGGATTTCAATGGCTACACCTTC
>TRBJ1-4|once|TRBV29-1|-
CSVLSRGKYEKLFF
TGCAGCGTCCTCAGCAGGGGAAAGTATGAAAAACTGTTTTTT
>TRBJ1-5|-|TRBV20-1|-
CSARNGDARQPQHF
TGCAGTGCTAGGAACGGAGACGCAAGGCAGCCCCAGCATTTT
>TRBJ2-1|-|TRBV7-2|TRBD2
CASSLVGVSGDYNEQFF
TGTGCCAGCAGCTTAGTCGGTGTTAGCGGGGACTACAATGAGCAGTTCTTC
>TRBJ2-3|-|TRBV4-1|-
CASSQEKAISTDTQYF
TGCGCCAGCAGCCAAGAAAAGGCGATTAGCACAGATACGCAGTATTTT
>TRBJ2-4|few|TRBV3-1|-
CASSQALGGAKNIQYF
TGTGCCAGCAGCCAAGCCCTTGGGGGGGCCAAAAACATTCAGTACTTC
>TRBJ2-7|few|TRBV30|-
CAWSVPDSYEQYF
TGTGCCTGGAGTGTCCCGGACTCCTACGAGCAGTACTTC
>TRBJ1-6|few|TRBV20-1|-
CSAGRGAENSPLHF
TGCAGTGCTGGTCGTGGGGCGGAAAATTCACCCCTCCACTTT
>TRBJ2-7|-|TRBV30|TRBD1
CAWKQPGQPLFEQYF
TGTGCCTGGAAGCAACCGGGACAGCCTTTGTTTGAGCAGTACTTC
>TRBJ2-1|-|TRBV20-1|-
CSARSPTLVGEVEQFF
TGCAGTGCCAGATCCCCCACACTAGTGGGAGAGGTTGAGCAGTTCTTC
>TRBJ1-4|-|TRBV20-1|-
CSARDIITGSEKLFF
TGCAGTGCTAGAGACATTATAACAGGGTCTGAAAAACTGTTTTTT
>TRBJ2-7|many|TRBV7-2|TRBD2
CASSTLAGYEQYF
TGTGCCAGCAGCACGCTAGCGGGATACGAGCAGTACTTC
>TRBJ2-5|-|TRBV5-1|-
CASSLAQWDVRETQYF
TGCGCCAGCAGCTTGGCCCAATGGGACGTGCGGGAGACCCAGTACTTC
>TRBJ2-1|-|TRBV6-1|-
CASSWGDQFF
TGTGCCAGCAGTTGGGGCGATCAGTTCTTC
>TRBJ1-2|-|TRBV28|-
CASDTQGSSNYGYTF
TGTGCCAGCGATACACAGGGTTCCTCTAACTATGGCTACACCTTC
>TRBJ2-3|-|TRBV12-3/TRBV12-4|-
CASSQAGLTDTQYF
TGTGCCAGCAGCCAAGCGGGCCTCACAGATACGCAGTATTTT
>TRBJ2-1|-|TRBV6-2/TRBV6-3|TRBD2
CASRRTSGLRGEQFF
TGTGCCAGCAGGCGCACTAGCGGACTAAGGGGGGAGCAGTTCTTC
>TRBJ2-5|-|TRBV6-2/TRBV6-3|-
CASSTTRTTINEQYF
TGTGCCAGCAGCACCACGAGGACTACAATCAATGAGCAGTACTTC
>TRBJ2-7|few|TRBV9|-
CASSVSVGRYEQYF
TGTGCCAGCAGCGTTTCTGTCGGTCGGTACGAGCAGTACTTC
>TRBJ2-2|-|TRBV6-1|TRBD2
CASRTYSWTSGGSSTGELFF
TGTGCCAGCAGAACCTACTCCTGGACTAGCGGGGGGTCTTCCACCGGGGAGCTGTTTTTT
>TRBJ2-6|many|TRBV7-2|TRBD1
CASSYQGAGANVLTF
TGTGCCAGCAGCTACCAGGGGGCTGGGGCCAACGTCCTGACTTTC
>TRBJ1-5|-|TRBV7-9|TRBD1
CASSLGDRVMHPQHF
TGTGCCAGCAGCTTAGGGGACAGGGTCATGCATCCCCAGCATTTT
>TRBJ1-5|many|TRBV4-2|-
CASSQVHGQKQPQHF
TGTGCCAGCAGCCAAGTCCATGGACAGAAGCAGCCCCAGCATTTT
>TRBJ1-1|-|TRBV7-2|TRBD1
CASSSTGQMFNTEAFF
TGTGCCAGCAGCTCCACGGGACAGATGTTTAACACTGAAGCTTTCTTT
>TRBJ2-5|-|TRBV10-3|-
CAISGRGDETQYF
TGTGCCATCAGTGGAAGGGGGGATGAGACCCAGTACTTC
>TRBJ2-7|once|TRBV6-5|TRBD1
CASSYPTATGTLTCEQYF
TGTGCCAGCAGTTACCCCACGGCGACAGGGACGCTGACCTGCGAGCAGTACTTC
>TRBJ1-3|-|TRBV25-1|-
CASSGDSGNTIYF
TGTGCCAGCAGTGGAGACTCTGGAAACACCATATATTTT
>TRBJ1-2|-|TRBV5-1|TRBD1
CASRLDRDINYGYTF
TGCGCCAGCAGGTTGGACAGGGACATAAACTATGGCTACACCTTC
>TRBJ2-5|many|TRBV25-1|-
CASGQETQYF
TGTGCCAGCGGCCAAGAGACCCAGTACTTC
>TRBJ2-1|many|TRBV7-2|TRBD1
CASSLGRTGEQFF
TGTGCCAGCAGCCTCGGACGGACAGGTGAGCAGTTCTTC
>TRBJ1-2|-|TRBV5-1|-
CASSVYGVDGYTF
TGCGCCAGCAGCGTGTATGGAGTTGATGGCTACACCTTC
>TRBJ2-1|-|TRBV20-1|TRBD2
CSAKGGRRYNEQFF
TGCAGCGCTAAGGGCGGGAGGAGGTACAATGAGCAGTTCTTC
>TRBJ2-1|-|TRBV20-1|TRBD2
CSPETPGLAGANEQFF
TGCAGTCCCGAAACCCCCGGACTAGCGGGAGCCAATGAGCAGTTCTTC
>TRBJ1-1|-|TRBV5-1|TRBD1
CASSWSGTGENTEAFF
TGCGCCAGCAGCTGGAGTGGGACAGGAGAAAACACTGAAGCTTTCTTT
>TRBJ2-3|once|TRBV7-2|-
CASSLGPESTDTQYF
TGTGCCAGCAGCTTAGGTCCGGAAAGCACAGATACGCAGTATTTT
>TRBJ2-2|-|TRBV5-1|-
CASSLGQGGNTGELFF
TGCGCCAGCAGCTTGGGACAGGGAGGTAACACCGGGGAGCTGTTTTTT
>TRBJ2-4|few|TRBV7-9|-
CASSLTLTEFGGKNIQYF
TGTGCCAGCAGCTTAACCCTGACCGAATTCGGTGGCAAAAACATTCAGTACTTC
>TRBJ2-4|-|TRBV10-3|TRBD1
CAISRDSTYGQYF
TGTGCCATCAGCCGGGACAGCACCTACGGGCAGTACTTC
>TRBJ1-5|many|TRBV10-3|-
CAINEEVNQPQHF
TGTGCCATCAACGAAGAGGTGAATCAGCCCCAGCATTTT
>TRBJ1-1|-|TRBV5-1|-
CASSLQGSTSAEAFF
TGCGCCAGCAGTTTACAGGGTTCTACTTCGGCTGAAGCTTTCTTT
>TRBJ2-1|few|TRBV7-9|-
CASSLGDLQSRQFF
TGTGCCAGCAGCTTAGGGGACCTCCAAAGTAGGCAGTTCTTC
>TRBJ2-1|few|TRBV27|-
CASSFMGNSYNEQFF
TGTGCCAGCAGTTTTATGGGTAACTCCTACAATGAGCAGTTCTTC
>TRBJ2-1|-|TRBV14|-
CASSHTQTPPTPFF
TGTGCCAGCAGCCACACACAAACCCCGCCAACGCCGTTCTTC
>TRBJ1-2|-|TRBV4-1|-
CASSPEPLPYSDLNYGYTF
TGCGCCAGCAGCCCGGAGCCTCTGCCTTACTCGGACCTTAACTATGGCTACACCTTC
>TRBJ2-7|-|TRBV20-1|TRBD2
CSAGGLAGAQYF
TGCAGTGCGGGGGGACTAGCGGGAGCGCAGTACTTC
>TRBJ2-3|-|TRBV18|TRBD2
CASSPPGLKITDTQYF
TGTGCCAGCTCACCACCGGGACTAAAAATTACAGATACGCAGTATTTT
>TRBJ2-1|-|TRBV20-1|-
CSATGPSYNEQFF
TGCAGTGCTACTGGTCCCTCCTACAATGAGCAGTTCTTC
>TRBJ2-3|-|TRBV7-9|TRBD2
CASSTAGSGSVSSDTQYF
TGTGCCAGCAGCACCGCGGGTAGCGGGAGTGTATCCTCAGATACGCAGTATTTT
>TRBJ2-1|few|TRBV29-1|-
CSVGVGGHREQFF
TGCAGCGTTGGCGTGGGGGGGCACCGAGAGCAGTTCTTC
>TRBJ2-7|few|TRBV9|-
CASSQGFTRGYEQYF
TGTGCCAGCAGCCAAGGTTTTACGAGGGGCTACGAGCAGTACTTC
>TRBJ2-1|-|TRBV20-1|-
CSARTPQGGFYNEQFF
TGCAGTGCTAGGACCCCGCAAGGAGGTTTCTACAATGAGCAGTTCTTC